These 17 T cell receptor beta chains were all obtained from the same sample, sequenced in a study of shared clonotypes between healthy human individuals. Only in-frame clones appear in the TCRdb table, and some are missing; sequencing was by immunoSEQ multiplex PCR. Altogether around 650,000 clones are present, about 96% being singletons, with the ten largest covering roughly 0.1%. CD45RO negativity and positive selection for CCR7 defined naive CD8 cells, a population that excluded terminally differentiated effector memory CD45RA+ cells. Sequencing was performed on naive CD8+ T cells sorted from blood. These receptors were obtained from a woman aged 25 to 39 in good health.

For the CDR3, the DNA is TGTGCCAGCAGTTTTGTCATCATTACGGGACACAACACTGAAGCTTTCTTT. It yields the protein CASSFVIITGHNTEAFF. This sequence joins TRBV28 and TRBJ1-1; possible D gene TRBD1, 6 bases. Germline CDR1 MDHEN, CDR2 SYDVKM. V was trimmed by 3 bases and J by 2 bases, leaving 19 bases between them. This CDR3 is 17 amino acids long.

The chain is built from TRBV9 and TRBJ2-6, with D possibly matching TRBD2 (6 bases). Germline loops: CDR1 SGDLS, CDR2 YYNGEE. Trimming took 7 bases from V and 0 from J, leaving 8 bases between them. The CDR3 is 14 amino acids. CDR3 in DNA: TGTGCCAGCCGCGGGGACTCTGGGGCCAACGTCCTGACTTTC. Amino acids: CASRGDSGANVLTF.

The chain joins TRBV5-4 to TRBJ2-5; D might be TRBD2 (6 bases). Germline V lookup: CDR1 SGHNT, CDR2 YYREEE (reference sequence). This CDR3 has 13 residues. V lost 2 bases and J 5 bases, leaving 10 bases between the germline ends. CDR3 bases: TGTGCCAGCAGCTTACCCAGCGGGGAGACCCAGTACTTC. Its translation is CASSLPSGETQYF.

This clone occurred once. The genes are TRBV7-2 and TRBJ2-7, with D possibly being TRBD1 (5 bases). CDR3 length: 14 residues. Trimming took 5 bases from V and 9 from J, leaving 20 bases between them. The V gene's germline CDR1 is SGHTA and CDR2 FQGNSA. CDR3 protein: CASSGSDSLRWQYF. The CDR3 DNA reads as TGTGCCAGCAGCGGATCCGACAGTTTACGATGGCAGTACTTC.

The rearrangement uses TRBV28 and TRBJ2-3; D is perhaps TRBD2 (6 bases). V was cut by 4 bases and J by 4 bases, with 21 bases left in between. The CDR3 runs 17 residues. CDR1 and CDR2 (germline): MDHEN, SYDVKM. This chain's CDR3 is CASSSHNLADGADTQYF. The CDR3 bases are TGTGCCAGCAGTTCACACAACTTAGCGGACGGGGCAGATACGCAGTATTTT.

J is TRBJ2-5 and V is TRBV5-1; no clear D gene. The DNA end is more similar to TRBJ2-7, so the J call may be wrong. This CDR3 comprises 13 residues. Germline lookup yields CDR1 SGHRS and CDR2 YFSETQ. The CDR3 DNA follows: TGCGCCAGCAGCTTGGGGTTCCCCGACGAGCAGTACTTC. Translating it yields CASSLGFPDEQYF.

The J gene is TRBJ2-6, the V gene TRBV29-1; D remains ambiguous. In germline, CDR1 is SQVTM, CDR2 ANQGSEA. The CDR3 runs to 12 residues. With 8 bases removed from V and 3 bases from J, the gap between germline ends came to 8 bases. CDR3 in amino acids: CSFLGGANVLTF. In nucleotides, the CDR3 is TGCAGCTTCTTGGGTGGGGCCAACGTCCTGACTTTC.

CDR3 bases: TGTGCCAGCAGCTCCCAGGGGGCTAACTATGGCTACACCTTC. This translates into CASSSQGANYGYTF. The rearrangement uses TRBV13 and TRBJ1-2; 7 nucleotides agree with TRBD1. The CDR3 consists of 14 residues. The germline CDR1 and CDR2 sequences are PRHDT and FYEKMQ (reference sequence). The V segment lost 4 bases and the J segment 0 bases; nucleotides outside the gene matches: 2.

This clone was recorded once. The chain employs TRBV7-2 and TRBJ2-1; possibly TRBD1 for D (6 bases). This CDR3 has 14 amino acids. V was trimmed by 3 bases and J by 5 bases, leaving 11 bases between them. Germline V gives CDR1 SGHTA, CDR2 FQGNSA. CDR3 bases: TGTGCCAGCAGCTTCTCCGGGACAAACAATGAGCAGTTCTTC. This sequence encodes CASSFSGTNNEQFF.

As concerns this clone: Different DNA sequences within this sample yield the same CDR3. J is TRBJ2-7 and V is TRBV11-2; maybe TRBD2 (6 bases). Germline-derived CDR1 and CDR2 are SGHAT and FQNNGV. V gave up 3 bases and J gave up 4 bases, with 7 bases separating them. The CDR3 is made up of 12 amino acids. In nucleotides, the CDR3 is TGTGCCAGCAGCTTCGGGGGATACGAGCAGTACTTC. Translated: CASSFGGYEQYF.

The chain carries TRBV30 and TRBJ2-2; D assignment may be TRBD1 or TRBD2 (5 bases each). The V and J ends lost 1 base and 6 bases respectively, with 18 bases between them. Germline V gene lookup returns CDR1 GTSNPN and CDR2 SVGIG (reference sequence). The CDR3 extends over 16 amino acids. This CDR3 is CAWSGIRGGGSGELFF. The CDR3 DNA sequence: TGTGCCTGGAGTGGGATTAGGGGTGGAGGCTCCGGGGAGCTGTTTTTT.

The rearrangement uses TRBV27 and TRBJ2-7, with a possible D match to TRBD2 (6 bases). Trimming shortened V by 4 bases and J by 3 bases, and 19 bases separated the two germline ends. Germline V CDR1 and CDR2: MNHEY, SMNVEV (reference sequence). CDR3 length: 16 amino acids. CDR3 in DNA: TGTGCCAGCAGTTCTAGCGCGAGAACATCATACTACGAGCAGTACTTC. Translated: CASSSSARTSYYEQYF.

This chain connects TRBV19 to TRBJ2-3; a possible D gene is TRBD1 (5 bases). The CDR3 is 15 amino acids. Trimming pared 8 bases from V and 4 bases from J, leaving 19 bases between. Germline loops: CDR1 LNHDA, CDR2 SQIVND (reference sequence). The CDR3 reads CASSPRTRAPDTQYF. As DNA, the CDR3 is TGTGCCAGTTCCCCTCGGACAAGAGCACCAGATACGCAGTATTTT.

This chain joins TRBV5-6 and TRBJ2-5; 8 nucleotides match TRBD2. The V and J ends lost 1 base and 6 bases, in that order; junction bases with no gene match: 11. The CDR3 has 16 residues. The germline V gene encodes CDR1 SGHDT and CDR2 YYEEEE. The CDR3 sequence is CASSLFSTGTRQTQYF. CDR3 nucleotide sequence: TGTGCCAGCAGCTTGTTTTCTACCGGGACTAGACAGACCCAGTACTTC.

The chain is built from TRBV1 and TRBJ2-7; the D call of TRBD2 is as the table states it, not checked on the DNA. TRBV1 is deemed a pseudogene. The length of the CDR3 is 15 residues. The CDR3: CTSSQDQRHPYEQYF. The CDR3 DNA sequence: TGCACCAGCAGCCAAGATCAGCGGCACCCCTACGAGCAGTACTTC.

The chain combines TRBV5-1 with TRBJ2-7; 14 bases map to TRBD2. The CDR3 runs 19 residues. The germline V gene encodes CDR1 SGHRS and CDR2 YFSETQ. Trimming took 1 base from V and 0 from J; bases not matched to a gene: 9. The CDR3 here is CASSLLGTSGSRSSYEQYF. The CDR3 DNA follows: TGCGCCAGCAGCTTGTTAGGGACTAGCGGGAGCCGAAGCTCCTACGAGCAGTACTTC.

This rearrangement joins TRBV28 to TRBJ2-7; D is perhaps TRBD1 (5 bases). Germline CDR1 and CDR2: MDHEN and SYDVKM. This CDR3 is 15 amino acids long. V lost 3 bases, J lost 2 bases, and 14 bases lay in between. The CDR3 nucleotides are TGTGCCAGCAGTTTGGGGCTAGAAGAAACCTACGAGCAGTACTTC. The encoded protein is CASSLGLEETYEQYF.